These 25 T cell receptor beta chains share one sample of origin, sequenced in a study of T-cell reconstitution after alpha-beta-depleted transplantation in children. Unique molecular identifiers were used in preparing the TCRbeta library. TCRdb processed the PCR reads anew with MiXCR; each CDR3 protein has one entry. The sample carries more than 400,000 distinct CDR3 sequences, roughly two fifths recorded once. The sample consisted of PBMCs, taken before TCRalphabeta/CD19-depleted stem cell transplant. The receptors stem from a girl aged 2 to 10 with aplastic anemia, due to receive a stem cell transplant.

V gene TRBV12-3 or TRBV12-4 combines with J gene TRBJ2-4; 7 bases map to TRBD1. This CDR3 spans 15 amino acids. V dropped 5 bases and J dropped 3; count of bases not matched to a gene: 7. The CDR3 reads CASSHRGIGKNIQYF. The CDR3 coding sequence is TGTGCCAGCAGTCACAGGGGAATAGGCAAAAACATTCAGTACTTC.

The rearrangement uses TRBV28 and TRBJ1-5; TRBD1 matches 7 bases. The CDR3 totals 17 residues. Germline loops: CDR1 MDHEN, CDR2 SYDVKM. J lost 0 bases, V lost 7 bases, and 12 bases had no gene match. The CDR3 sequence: CASKDGTVNYSNQPQHF. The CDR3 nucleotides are TGTGCCAGCAAGGACGGGACAGTAAACTATAGCAATCAGCCCCAGCATTTT.

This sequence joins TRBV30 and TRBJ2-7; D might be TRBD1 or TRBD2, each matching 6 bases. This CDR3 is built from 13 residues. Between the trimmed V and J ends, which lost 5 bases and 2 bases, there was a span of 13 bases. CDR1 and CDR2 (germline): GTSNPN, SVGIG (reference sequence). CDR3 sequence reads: CAWGGREAYEQYF. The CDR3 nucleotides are TGTGCCTGGGGGGGCAGGGAGGCCTACGAGCAGTACTTC.

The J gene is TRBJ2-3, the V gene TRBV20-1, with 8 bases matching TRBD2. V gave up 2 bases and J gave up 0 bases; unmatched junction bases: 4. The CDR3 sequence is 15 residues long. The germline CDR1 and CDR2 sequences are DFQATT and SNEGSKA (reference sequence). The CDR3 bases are TGCAGTGCTAGAAAGCCTAGCGGGAGCACAGATACGCAGTATTTT. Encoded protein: CSARKPSGSTDTQYF.

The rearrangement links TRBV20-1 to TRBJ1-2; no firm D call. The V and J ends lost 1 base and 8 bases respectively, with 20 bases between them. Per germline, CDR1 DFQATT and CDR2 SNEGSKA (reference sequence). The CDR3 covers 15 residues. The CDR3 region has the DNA TGCAGTGCTAGAGTCGAAAAGCTTGCTATGTTAGGCTACACCTTC. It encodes CSARVEKLAMLGYTF.

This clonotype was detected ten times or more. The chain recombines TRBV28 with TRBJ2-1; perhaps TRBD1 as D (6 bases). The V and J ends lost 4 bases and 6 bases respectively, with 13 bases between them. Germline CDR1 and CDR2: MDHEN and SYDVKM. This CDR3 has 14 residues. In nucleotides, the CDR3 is TGTGCCAGCAGTTCTACCGAGGGGGTCAATGAGCAGTTCTTC. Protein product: CASSSTEGVNEQFF.

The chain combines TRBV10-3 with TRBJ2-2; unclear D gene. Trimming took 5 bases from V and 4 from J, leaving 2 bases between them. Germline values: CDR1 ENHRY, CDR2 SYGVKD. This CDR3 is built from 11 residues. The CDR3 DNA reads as TGTGCCATCAGTACCACCGGGGAGCTGTTTTTT. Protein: CAISTTGELFF.

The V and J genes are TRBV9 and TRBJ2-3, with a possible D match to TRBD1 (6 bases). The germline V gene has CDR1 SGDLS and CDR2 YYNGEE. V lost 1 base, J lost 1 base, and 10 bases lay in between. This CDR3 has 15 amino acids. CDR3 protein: CASSVRPGGTDTQYF. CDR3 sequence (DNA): TGTGCCAGCAGCGTAAGACCAGGGGGCACAGATACGCAGTATTTT.

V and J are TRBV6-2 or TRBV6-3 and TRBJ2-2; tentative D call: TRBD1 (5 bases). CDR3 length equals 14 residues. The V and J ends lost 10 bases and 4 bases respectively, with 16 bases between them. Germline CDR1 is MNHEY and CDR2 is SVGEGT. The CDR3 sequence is CAIQGQGRTGELFF. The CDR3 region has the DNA TGTGCCATCCAAGGCCAGGGTCGCACCGGGGAGCTGTTTTTT.

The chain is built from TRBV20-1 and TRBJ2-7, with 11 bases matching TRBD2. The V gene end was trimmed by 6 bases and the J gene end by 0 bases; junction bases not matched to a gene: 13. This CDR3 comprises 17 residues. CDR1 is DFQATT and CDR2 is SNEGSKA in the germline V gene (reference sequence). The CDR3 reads CSAPGTSGLPTSYEQYF. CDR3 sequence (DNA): TGCAGTGCCCCCGGGACTAGCGGACTTCCAACCTCCTACGAGCAGTACTTC.

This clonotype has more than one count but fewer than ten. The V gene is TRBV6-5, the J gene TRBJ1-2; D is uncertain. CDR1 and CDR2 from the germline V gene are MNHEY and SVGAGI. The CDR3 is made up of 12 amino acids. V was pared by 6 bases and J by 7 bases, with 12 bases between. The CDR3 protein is CASRPRTRGYTF. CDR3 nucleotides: TGTGCCAGCAGGCCGCGGACGCGTGGCTACACCTTC.

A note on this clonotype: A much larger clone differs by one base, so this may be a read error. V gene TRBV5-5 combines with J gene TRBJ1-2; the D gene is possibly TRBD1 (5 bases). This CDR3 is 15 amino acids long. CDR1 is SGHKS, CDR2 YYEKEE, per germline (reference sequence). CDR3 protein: CASSSDMLRDYGDTF. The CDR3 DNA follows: TGTGCCAGCAGCTCCGACATGCTACGGGACTATGGCGACACCTTC.

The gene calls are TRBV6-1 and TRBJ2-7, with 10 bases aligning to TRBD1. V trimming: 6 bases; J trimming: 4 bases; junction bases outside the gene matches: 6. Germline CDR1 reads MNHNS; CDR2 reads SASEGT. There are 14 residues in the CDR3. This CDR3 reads CASRTGTGVYEQYF. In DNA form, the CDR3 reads TGTGCCAGCAGGACCGGGACAGGGGTTTACGAGCAGTACTTC.

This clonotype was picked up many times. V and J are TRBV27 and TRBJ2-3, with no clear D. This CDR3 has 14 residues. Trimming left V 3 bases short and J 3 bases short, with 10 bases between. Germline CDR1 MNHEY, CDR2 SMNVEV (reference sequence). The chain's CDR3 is CASSLTDPTDTQYF. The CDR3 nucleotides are TGTGCCAGCAGTTTGACCGATCCAACAGATACGCAGTATTTT.

CDR3 in amino acids: CASKAGGSVSYNEQFF. The CDR3 DNA sequence: TGTGCCAGCAAAGCTGGCGGGAGCGTATCCTACAATGAGCAGTTCTTC. The chain combines TRBV2 with TRBJ2-1; 7 bases agree with TRBD2. Germline CDR1 reads SNHLY; CDR2 reads FYNNEI. The CDR3 length is 16 residues. The junction had 10 bases not matched to a gene; V was cut back by 7 bases and J by 1 base.

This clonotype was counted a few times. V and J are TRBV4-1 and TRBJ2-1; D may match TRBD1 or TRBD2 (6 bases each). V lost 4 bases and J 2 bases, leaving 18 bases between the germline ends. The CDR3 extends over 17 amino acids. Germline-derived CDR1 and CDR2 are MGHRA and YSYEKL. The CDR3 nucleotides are TGCGCCAGCAGCCCTCAACCGGAGGGGGTTGCCTACAATGAGCAGTTCTTC. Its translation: CASSPQPEGVAYNEQFF.

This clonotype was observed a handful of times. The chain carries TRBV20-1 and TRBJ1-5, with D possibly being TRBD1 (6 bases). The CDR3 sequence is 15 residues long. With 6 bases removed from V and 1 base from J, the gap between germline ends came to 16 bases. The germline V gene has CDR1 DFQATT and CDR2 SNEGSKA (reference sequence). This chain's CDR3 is CSARAGQFSNQPQHF. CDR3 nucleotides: TGCAGTGCCCGAGCTGGACAGTTCAGCAATCAGCCCCAGCATTTT.

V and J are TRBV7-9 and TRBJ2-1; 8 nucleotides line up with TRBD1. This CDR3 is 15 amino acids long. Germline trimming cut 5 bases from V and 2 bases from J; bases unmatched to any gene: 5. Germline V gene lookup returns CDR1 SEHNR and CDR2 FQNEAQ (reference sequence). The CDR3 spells CASSGVRGPYNEQFF. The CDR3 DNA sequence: TGTGCCAGCAGCGGGGTCAGGGGGCCCTACAATGAGCAGTTCTTC.

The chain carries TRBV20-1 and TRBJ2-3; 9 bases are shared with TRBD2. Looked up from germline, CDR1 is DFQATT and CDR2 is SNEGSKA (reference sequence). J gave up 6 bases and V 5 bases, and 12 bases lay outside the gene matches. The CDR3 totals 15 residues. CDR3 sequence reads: CSAPTRGGVSDTQYF. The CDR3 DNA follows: TGCAGTGCTCCTACGCGGGGGGGCGTTTCTGATACGCAGTATTTT.

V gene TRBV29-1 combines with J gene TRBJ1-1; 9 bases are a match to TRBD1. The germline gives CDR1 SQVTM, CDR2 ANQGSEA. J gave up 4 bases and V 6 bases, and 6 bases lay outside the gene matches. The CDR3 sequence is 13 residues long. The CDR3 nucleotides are TGCAGCGTCCGACAGGGGGGGAGCACTGAAGCTTTCTTT. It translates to CSVRQGGSTEAFF. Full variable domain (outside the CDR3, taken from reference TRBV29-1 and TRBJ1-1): SAVISQKPSRDICQRGTSLTIQCQVDSQVTMMFWYRQQPGQSLTLIATANQGSEATYESGFVIDKFPISRPNLTFSTLTVSNMSPEDSSIYLCSVRQGGSTEAFFGQGTRLTVV.

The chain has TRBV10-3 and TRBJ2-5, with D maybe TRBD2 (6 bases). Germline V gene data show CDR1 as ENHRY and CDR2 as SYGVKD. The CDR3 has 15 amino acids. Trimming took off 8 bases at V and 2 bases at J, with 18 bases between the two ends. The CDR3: CAIACQRAFQETQYF. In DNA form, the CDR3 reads TGTGCCATCGCCTGTCAGCGGGCCTTTCAAGAGACCCAGTACTTC.

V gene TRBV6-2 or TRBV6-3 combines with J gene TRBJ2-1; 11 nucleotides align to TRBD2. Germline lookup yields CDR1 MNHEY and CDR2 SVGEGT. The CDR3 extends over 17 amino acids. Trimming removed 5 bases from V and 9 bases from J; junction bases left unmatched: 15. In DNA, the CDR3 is TGTGCCAGCAGTCAACCCACGGTTAGCGGGAGGGCTGGTGAGCAGTTCTTC. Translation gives CASSQPTVSGRAGEQFF.

In nucleotides, the CDR3 is TGTGCCAGCAGCCACGATCAGGGGACTAGCTCCTACGAGCAGTACTTC. Protein: CASSHDQGTSSYEQYF. J is TRBJ2-7 and V is TRBV4-2; TRBD2 matches 8 bases. CDR1 and CDR2 from the germline V gene are LGHNA and YNFKEQ. V trimming: 3 bases; J trimming: 0 bases; junction bases outside the gene matches: 7. This CDR3 has 16 residues.

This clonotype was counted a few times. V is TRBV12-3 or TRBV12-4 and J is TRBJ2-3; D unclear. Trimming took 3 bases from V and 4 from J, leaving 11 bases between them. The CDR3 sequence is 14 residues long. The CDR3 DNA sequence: TGTGCCAGCAGTTTCGCCAGTCAAGCAGATACGCAGTATTTT. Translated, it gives CASSFASQADTQYF.

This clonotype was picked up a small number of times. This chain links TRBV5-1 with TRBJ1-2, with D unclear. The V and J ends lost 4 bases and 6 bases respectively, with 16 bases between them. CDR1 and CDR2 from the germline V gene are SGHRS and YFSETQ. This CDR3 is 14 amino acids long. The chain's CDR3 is CASSATGQVNGYTF. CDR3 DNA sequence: TGCGCCAGCAGCGCCACGGGCCAGGTGAATGGCTACACCTTC.